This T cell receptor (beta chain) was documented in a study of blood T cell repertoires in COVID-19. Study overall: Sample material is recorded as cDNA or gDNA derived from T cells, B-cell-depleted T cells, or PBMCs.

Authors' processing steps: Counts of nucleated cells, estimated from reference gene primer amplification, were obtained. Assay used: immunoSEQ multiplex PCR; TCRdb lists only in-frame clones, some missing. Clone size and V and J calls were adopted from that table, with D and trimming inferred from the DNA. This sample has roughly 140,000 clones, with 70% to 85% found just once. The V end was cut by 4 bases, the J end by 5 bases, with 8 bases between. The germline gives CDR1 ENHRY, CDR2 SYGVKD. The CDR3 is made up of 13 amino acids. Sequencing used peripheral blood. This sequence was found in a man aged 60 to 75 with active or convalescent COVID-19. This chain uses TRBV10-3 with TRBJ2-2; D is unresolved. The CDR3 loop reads CAISAGQTGELFF. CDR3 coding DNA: TGTGCCATCAGTGCAGGTCAGACCGGGGAGCTGTTTTTT.